This T cell receptor beta chain was obtained from a study of beta chain features in type 1 diabetes. This clone has only a few counts. This CDR3 is 13 amino acids long. CDR1 SGHRS and CDR2 YFSETQ come from the germline V gene. The germline V and J ends were trimmed by 5 bases and 4 bases, with 12 bases remaining between them. Expressed TCRB transcripts were sequenced because the entire RNA isolate underwent reverse transcription. Measured with immunoSEQ multiplex PCR; TCRdb has only the in-frame clones, and not every one. The sample lists around 200,000 clones, around an eighth seen once, with roughly 0.56% in the top ten.

The TCR sequence derives from a woman under 30 in good health. The sequenced material came from central memory CD4+ T cells from blood. The chain recombines TRBV5-1 with TRBJ1-2, with a possible D match to TRBD1 (5 bases). CDR3 loop: CASSHDSLYGYTF. Here the CDR3 DNA reads TGCGCCAGCAGTCATGACAGTCTCTATGGCTACACCTTC.